Presented here are 29 T cell receptor beta chains from one specimen sequenced in a study of OX40 agonist ivuxolimab in advanced cancers. The library relied on the immunoSEQ multiplex PCR assay. Here the immuneACCESS table is served through TCRdb, limited to in-frame sequences with V and J called. Missing clones are a known gap in these copies; in checked studies unresolved V genes cover under half, and the rest lacks a known reason. This sample lists about 61,000 clones; 85% to 90% were detected once. The leading ten clones occupy around 1.9% of the sample. This sample comprised CD4+ or CD8+ T cells sorted from blood, obtained in a trial of the OX40 agonist ivuxolimab. The receptor source for this set is an adult with an advanced solid tumor such as melanoma, head and neck, liver or kidney cancer.

V is TRBV5-1 and J is TRBJ2-5; possibly TRBD1 or TRBD2 for D (6 bases each). This CDR3 is 14 amino acids long. The germline V gene has CDR1 SGHRS and CDR2 YFSETQ. The V and J ends lost 0 bases and 1 base respectively, with 7 bases between them. The CDR3 sequence is CASSLGGAQETQYF. CDR3 nucleotides: TGCGCCAGCAGCTTGGGGGGGGCCCAAGAGACCCAGTACTTC.

The V gene is TRBV18, the J gene TRBJ2-7; D gene ambiguous. CDR3 length: 15 residues. Germline V CDR1 and CDR2: KGHSH, LQKENI. V lost 5 bases, J lost 4 bases, and 18 bases lay in between. The CDR3 DNA reads TGTGCCAGCTCAACCCTCCATGGCACCCTATACGAGCAGTACTTC. Translated: CASSTLHGTLYEQYF.

The chain employs TRBV14 and TRBJ1-1; D uncertain. The V gene's germline CDR1 is SGHDN and CDR2 FVKESK. The V end was cut by 4 bases, the J end by 0 bases, with 6 bases between. CDR3 length: 13 amino acids. This CDR3 is CASSLNMNTEAFF. As DNA, the CDR3 is TGTGCCAGCAGCCTTAATATGAACACTGAAGCTTTCTTT.

The chain joins TRBV10-3 to TRBJ1-1; weak D call: TRBD1 (5 bases). The CDR3 spans 12 residues. Trimming left V 8 bases short and J 4 bases short, with 11 bases between. CDR1 is ENHRY, CDR2 SYGVKD, per germline. The CDR3 nucleotides read TGTGCCATCGGGTCAGGGACCACTGAAGCTTTCTTT. Translating it yields CAIGSGTTEAFF.

On this clone: Germline and junction disagree at one end, which may indicate a read error. V is TRBV11-2 and J is TRBJ2-1; D perhaps matches TRBD2 (5 bases). Germline CDR1 SGHAT, CDR2 FQNNGV. The CDR3 runs to 15 residues. The CDR3: CASSLDLALLGGPVF. The CDR3 nucleotides are TGTGCCAGCAGCTTGGACCTAGCCCTACTCGGCGGCCCGGTCTTC.

V gene TRBV7-8 combines with J gene TRBJ2-3, with 8 bases lining up with TRBD2. V dropped 7 bases and J dropped 5; count of bases not matched to a gene: 17. The CDR3 spans 17 residues. Germline V gene lookup returns CDR1 SGHVS and CDR2 FQNEAQ. The CDR3, as DNA: TGTGCCAGCACCCCCCCCGCTACGGGAGGGCCTGTAGATACGCAGTATTTT. This translates into CASTPPATGGPVDTQYF.

The genes are TRBV20-1 and TRBJ2-1; D gene uncertain. Trimming left V 6 bases short and J 9 bases short, with 12 bases between. The CDR3 totals 11 residues. Germline lookup yields CDR1 DFQATT and CDR2 SNEGSKA (reference sequence). The CDR3 nucleotides read TGCAGTGCCCTTGTCCCGGGTGAGCAGTTCTTC. Residues: CSALVPGEQFF.

This chain uses TRBV5-1 with TRBJ1-4, with D perhaps TRBD1 (6 bases). The V gene lost 0 bases and the J gene lost 8 bases, with 14 bases spanning the gap. The CDR3 spans 15 residues. Germline assignment: CDR1 SGHRS and CDR2 YFSETQ. DNA for the CDR3: TGCGCCAGCAGCTTGGACGGGACACAGGTCGAAAAACTGTTTTTT. This codes for CASSLDGTQVEKLFF.

This chain links TRBV7-2 with TRBJ1-3; possibly TRBD1 for D (6 bases). V was trimmed by 4 bases and J by 1 base, leaving 14 bases between them. Germline loops: CDR1 SGHTA, CDR2 FQGNSA. The CDR3 runs 16 residues. Written as DNA, the CDR3 is TGTGCCAGCAGCTCCTCCGGGACATCGTCTGGAAACACCATATATTTT. Its translation is CASSSSGTSSGNTIYF.

The genes are TRBV5-1 and TRBJ2-1; 11 bases fit TRBD2. Germline lookup yields CDR1 SGHRS and CDR2 YFSETQ. J was trimmed by 7 bases and V by 4 bases; bases with no gene match: 10. The CDR3 totals 16 residues. The CDR3 DNA reads TGCGCCAGCAGCCTAGGGACTAGCGGCAATTTAAATGAGCAGTTCTTC. Amino acid sequence: CASSLGTSGNLNEQFF.

This clone was seen just once. The chain has TRBV10-3 and TRBJ1-4; 7 bases are a match to TRBD1. The CDR3 contains 14 residues. V lost 6 bases to trimming and J lost 6 bases; unmatched junction nucleotides: 7. CDR1 is ENHRY, CDR2 SYGVKD, per germline. The CDR3 region is CAIRKQGSDEKLFF. The DNA of the CDR3 is TGTGCCATCAGGAAACAGGGGTCGGATGAAAAACTGTTTTTT.

The chain joins TRBV7-9 to TRBJ2-7; 7 bases fit TRBD2. The CDR3 has 15 residues. V lost 5 bases, J lost 2 bases, and 9 bases stayed unmatched. In germline, CDR1 is SEHNR, CDR2 FQNEAQ (reference sequence). CDR3 nucleotide sequence: TGTGCCAGCAGCCATGCGGCTAGCGGTGCCTACGAGCAGTACTTC. It yields the protein CASSHAASGAYEQYF.

The chain combines TRBV9 with TRBJ2-1; D might be TRBD2 (6 bases). Trimming stripped 4 bases from V and 9 bases from J, with 14 bases between. The CDR3 is 13 residues long. Germline-derived CDR1 and CDR2 are SGDLS and YYNGEE. The CDR3 loop is CASSTGGLGEQFF. CDR3 coding DNA: TGTGCCAGCAGCACCGGGGGTCTCGGTGAGCAGTTCTTC.

CDR3 region: CASSQDSETGLITIYGYTF. The CDR3 nucleotides are TGCGCCAGCAGCCAAGATTCGGAGACAGGCTTAATAACAATCTATGGCTACACCTTC. The chain is built from TRBV4-3 and TRBJ1-2, with D tentatively TRBD1 (6 bases). From germline, CDR1 is LGHNA and CDR2 YSLEER. The CDR3 runs 19 residues. V was cut by 0 bases and J by 4 bases, with 24 bases left in between.

The rearrangement joins TRBV29-1 to TRBJ2-1; a possible D gene is TRBD2 (6 bases). The CDR3 is made up of 13 amino acids. The V end lost 6 bases, the J end lost 9 bases, and 18 bases lay between the germline ends. From germline, CDR1 is SQVTM and CDR2 ANQGSEA. The CDR3 nucleotides are TGCAGCGTCGACGAGCGGGCGGAGATTGAGCAGTTCTTC. This codes for CSVDERAEIEQFF.

J is TRBJ1-1 and V is TRBV30, with D uncertain. Germline CDR1 reads GTSNPN; CDR2 reads SVGIG (reference sequence). The CDR3 is made up of 11 amino acids. V lost 1 base and J lost 6, with 6 bases in between. CDR3 sequence: CAWSGLAEAFF. In DNA form, the CDR3 reads TGTGCCTGGAGTGGTCTAGCTGAAGCTTTCTTT.

This clone was counted a single time. The chain combines TRBV7-3 with TRBJ1-2; 7 bases fit TRBD1. The germline gives CDR1 SGHTA, CDR2 FQGTGA. This CDR3 is 14 amino acids long. Unmatched junction bases numbered 4, after V lost 5 bases and J lost 1 base. The CDR3 DNA reads as TGTGCCAGCAGCCCGGGACAGAGTAACTATGGCTACACCTTC. Its protein is CASSPGQSNYGYTF.

The chain combines TRBV28 with TRBJ1-1; a weak D match, TRBD1 (6 bases). From germline, CDR1 is MDHEN and CDR2 SYDVKM. The CDR3 consists of 18 residues. Trimming removed 2 bases from V and 11 bases from J, with 30 bases in between. The CDR3 loop reads CASSLGGIGQPSTLNAFF. CDR3 nucleotides: TGTGCCAGCAGTTTAGGGGGCATCGGACAACCCTCAACACTGAATGCTTTCTTT. Full variable domain (remainder filled in from reference TRBV28 and TRBJ1-1): DVKVTQSSRYLVKRTGEKVFLECVQDMDHENMFWYRQDPGLGLRLIYFSYDVKMKEKGDIPEGYSVSREKKERFSLILESASTNQTSMYLCASSLGGIGQPSTLNAFFGQGTRLTVV.

The chain joins TRBV28 to TRBJ2-5, with a possible D match to TRBD2 (5 bases). The V end was cut by 7 bases, the J end by 11 bases, with 20 bases between. The germline V gene has CDR1 MDHEN and CDR2 SYDVKM. The CDR3 spans 13 residues. The CDR3 DNA sequence: TGTGCCAGCACCGACCCGGCGGAAAGGGAGCAGTACTTC. It codes for CASTDPAEREQYF.

V gene TRBV19 combines with J gene TRBJ2-7; weak D call: TRBD1 (6 bases). CDR1 and CDR2 (germline): LNHDA, SQIVND (reference sequence). V gave up 6 bases and J gave up 0 bases, with 15 bases separating them. The CDR3 totals 15 residues. The CDR3 nucleotides read TGTGCCAGTAGCACCCAATCACAGGGCTCCTACGAGCAGTACTTC. Amino acid sequence: CASSTQSQGSYEQYF.

The chain employs TRBV5-1 and TRBJ2-7, with TRBD2 matching 15 bases. The germline gives CDR1 SGHRS, CDR2 YFSETQ. The CDR3 covers 15 residues. V dropped 3 bases and J dropped 7; count of bases not matched to a gene: 5. The CDR3 loop reads CASSSGLAGGLEQYF. The CDR3 region has the DNA TGCGCCAGCAGCTCGGGACTAGCGGGAGGTTTGGAGCAGTACTTC.

The chain's CDR3 is CASSLLGTSGGANTGELFF. The CDR3, as DNA: TGTGCCAGCAGCCTCCTCGGGACTAGCGGGGGCGCGAACACCGGGGAGCTGTTTTTT. The chain employs TRBV4-2 and TRBJ2-2, with TRBD2 identical over 14 bases. This CDR3 comprises 19 residues. The ends lost 4 bases at V and 0 bases at J; junction bases unmatched: 7. Germline assignment: CDR1 LGHNA and CDR2 YNFKEQ.

The chain has TRBV28 and TRBJ2-2, with TRBD1 matching 8 bases. The CDR3 spans 13 residues. CDR1 and CDR2 (germline): MDHEN, SYDVKM. V trimming: 8 bases; J trimming: 4 bases; junction bases outside the gene matches: 3. In DNA, the CDR3 is TGTGCCAGCGGACAGGGAATCACCGGGGAGCTGTTTTTT. Its protein product is CASGQGITGELFF.

The V gene is TRBV15, the J gene TRBJ1-5; 9 nucleotides align to TRBD1. Trimming took 1 base from V and 2 from J; bases not matched to a gene: 3. The CDR3 loop spans 16 amino acids. CDR1 and CDR2 from the germline V gene are LNHNV and YYDKDF (reference sequence). CDR3 in DNA: TGTGCCACCAGCAGAGTGGGACAGGGACGCAATCAGCCCCAGCATTTT. Translated, it gives CATSRVGQGRNQPQHF.

V and J are TRBV10-3 and TRBJ2-1, with 7 bases fitting TRBD1. Trimming took 7 bases from V and 3 from J; bases not matched to a gene: 9. The germline V gene has CDR1 ENHRY and CDR2 SYGVKD. The CDR3 runs 15 residues. The chain's CDR3 is CAITPGTDLYNEQFF. CDR3 nucleotides: TGTGCCATCACCCCAGGGACAGACCTCTACAATGAGCAGTTCTTC.

The rearrangement links TRBV9 to TRBJ1-1, with D possibly matching TRBD1 (5 bases). This CDR3 has 14 amino acids. The V gene lost 0 bases and the J gene lost 4 bases, with 10 bases spanning the gap. CDR1 SGDLS and CDR2 YYNGEE come from the germline V gene. The CDR3 loop reads CASSVGIGGTEAFF. The CDR3 DNA reads TGTGCCAGCAGCGTAGGAATTGGGGGCACTGAAGCTTTCTTT.

CDR3 loop: CASSSINPAGQGSTGELFF. As DNA, the CDR3 is TGCGCCAGCAGCTCCATAAATCCCGCGGGACAGGGATCCACCGGGGAGCTGTTTTTT. J is TRBJ2-2 and V is TRBV5-1; 9 bases align to TRBD1. CDR1 SGHRS and CDR2 YFSETQ come from the germline V gene. The CDR3 consists of 19 residues. V gave up 3 bases and J gave up 4 bases; unmatched junction bases: 16.

V and J are TRBV14 and TRBJ2-1; possibly TRBD2 for D (6 bases). Germline loops: CDR1 SGHDN, CDR2 FVKESK. This CDR3 spans 15 amino acids. Trimming pared 10 bases from V and 7 bases from J, leaving 23 bases between. CDR3 in amino acids: CATSSSEGLGNEQFF. In DNA form, the CDR3 reads TGTGCCACCTCGTCTAGCGAGGGGCTGGGTAATGAGCAGTTCTTC.

This chain's CDR3 is CASSRTGIHYTEAFF. Here the CDR3 DNA reads TGTGCCAGCAGTCGTACCGGGATCCACTACACTGAAGCTTTCTTT. The rearrangement joins TRBV6-6 to TRBJ1-1; D not resolved. CDR1 is MNHNY and CDR2 is SVGAGI in the germline V gene (reference sequence). V dropped 5 bases and J dropped 3 bases, with 16 bases sitting between them. This CDR3 comprises 15 residues.